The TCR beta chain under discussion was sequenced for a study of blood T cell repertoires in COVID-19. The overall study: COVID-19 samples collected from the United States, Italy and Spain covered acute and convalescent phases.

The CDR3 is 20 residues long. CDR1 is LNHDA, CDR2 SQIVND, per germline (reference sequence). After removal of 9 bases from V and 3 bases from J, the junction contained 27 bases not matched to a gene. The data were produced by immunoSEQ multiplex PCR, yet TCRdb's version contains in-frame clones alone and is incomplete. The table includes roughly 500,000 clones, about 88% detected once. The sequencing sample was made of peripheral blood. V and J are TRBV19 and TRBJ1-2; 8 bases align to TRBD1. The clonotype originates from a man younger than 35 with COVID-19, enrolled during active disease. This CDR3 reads CASLSRTYSPGGEAYYGYTF. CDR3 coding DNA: TGTGCCAGCCTTAGCCGAACCTACAGCCCAGGGGGCGAAGCATACTATGGCTACACCTTC.